The next 21 T cell receptor beta chains were all read from a single sample in a study of cytomegalovirus exposure and HLA in healthy donors. This PCR relied on a set of 60 Vbeta primers and 13 Jbeta primers. The table came from immunoSEQ multiplex PCR; TCRdb's copy has only in-frame clones and leaves some out. The table includes fewer than 55,000 clones, less than 75% detected once. Sequenced sample: PBMCs. The receptors originated from a woman aged 50 to 60 in good health and CMV-seropositive.

The V call is TRBV19, the J call TRBJ1-5; D remains unclear. Germline loops: CDR1 LNHDA, CDR2 SQIVND (reference sequence). The CDR3 has 13 residues. The V and J ends lost 5 bases and 4 bases respectively, with 9 bases between them. This chain's CDR3 is CASSPAVNQPQHF. The CDR3 coding sequence is TGTGCCAGTAGTCCCGCGGTTAATCAGCCCCAGCATTTT.

The chain is built from TRBV7-9 and TRBJ1-1; D might be TRBD1 (6 bases). The CDR3 is 17 amino acids. V shed 1 base and J shed 1 base, with 16 bases lying between them. Germline CDR1 SEHNR, CDR2 FQNEAQ (reference sequence). CDR3 in amino acids: CASSLDATGNKNTEAFF. The CDR3 DNA sequence: TGTGCCAGCAGCTTAGATGCCACAGGGAATAAGAACACTGAAGCTTTCTTT.

The chain links TRBV13 to TRBJ2-1; D unresolved. Germline-derived CDR1 and CDR2 are PRHDT and FYEKMQ (reference sequence). The CDR3 has 17 amino acids. Trimming left V 3 bases short and J 2 bases short, with 17 bases between. This chain's CDR3 is CASSFSMRLLTYNEQFF. The CDR3 DNA is TGTGCCAGCAGCTTTTCCATGAGGCTCCTAACCTACAATGAGCAGTTCTTC.

This sequence joins TRBV19 and TRBJ2-1; 7 nucleotides match TRBD1. Germline V gene data show CDR1 as LNHDA and CDR2 as SQIVND (reference sequence). The CDR3 loop spans 11 amino acids. V shed 6 bases, J shed 12 bases, and the junction held 5 bases outside the gene matches. For the CDR3, the DNA is TGTGCCAGTAGCAACAGGGGAGTGCAGTTCTTC. Amino acid sequence: CASSNRGVQFF.

The chain is built from TRBV7-2 and TRBJ1-1; D remains ambiguous. Trimming took off 5 bases at V and 0 bases at J, with 7 bases between the two ends. Germline V lookup: CDR1 SGHTA, CDR2 FQGNSA. This CDR3 spans 13 amino acids. The CDR3 reads CASSPYLNTEAFF. CDR3 nucleotide sequence: TGTGCCAGCAGCCCTTATTTGAACACTGAAGCTTTCTTT.

The chain is built from TRBV10-3 and TRBJ2-7; 10 nucleotides match TRBD1. CDR1 is ENHRY and CDR2 is SYGVKD in the germline V gene. V lost 2 bases, J lost 3 bases, and 13 bases stayed unmatched. The CDR3 has 18 amino acids. The CDR3 sequence is CAISETLSGTGAIYEQYF. CDR3 DNA sequence: TGTGCCATCAGTGAGACTTTAAGCGGGACAGGGGCGATCTACGAGCAGTACTTC.

The rearrangement uses TRBV11-2 and TRBJ2-1, with D hard to call. V was cut by 4 bases and J by 3 bases, with 10 bases left in between. CDR1 and CDR2 (germline): SGHAT, FQNNGV. This CDR3 has 14 residues. The CDR3 region has the DNA TGTGCCAGCAGCTCCGTCCCCCTCTACAATGAGCAGTTCTTC. It translates to CASSSVPLYNEQFF.

The chain recombines TRBV6-5 with TRBJ2-2; no clear D. The germline V gene has CDR1 MNHEY and CDR2 SVGAGI. Trimming removed 6 bases from V and 9 bases from J, with 11 bases in between. The CDR3 contains 12 residues. As DNA, the CDR3 is TGTGCCAGCAGATCCCGTAAAAGGGAGCTGTTTTTT. Its translation: CASRSRKRELFF.

The gene calls are TRBV20-1 and TRBJ1-1; D gene uncertain. This CDR3 has 10 residues. V lost 6 bases, J lost 10 bases, and 12 bases lay in between. Looked up from germline, CDR1 is DFQATT and CDR2 is SNEGSKA (reference sequence). CDR3 loop: CSANGRGAFF. CDR3 sequence (DNA): TGCAGTGCGAACGGCCGGGGAGCTTTCTTT.

This clone was seen a single time. The rearrangement uses TRBV9 and TRBJ2-2; 8 bases are a match to TRBD1. This CDR3 has 17 residues. Unmatched junction bases numbered 11, after V lost 4 bases and J lost 3 bases. Germline CDR1 and CDR2: SGDLS and YYNGEE. The DNA for the CDR3 is TGTGCCAGCAGCTCCAGCCCCGACAGGGGCGACACCGGGGAGCTGTTTTTT. As protein: CASSSSPDRGDTGELFF.

The CDR3 DNA reads as TGTGCCAGCAGTTTAAAATACTCTGGGGCCAACGTCCTGACTTTC. Its translation: CASSLKYSGANVLTF. The chain couples TRBV27 to TRBJ2-6; D remains ambiguous. The V end lost 2 bases, the J end lost 0 bases, and 5 bases lay between the germline ends. Germline V gene sequence: CDR1 MNHEY, CDR2 SMNVEV (reference sequence). This CDR3 spans 15 amino acids.

The chain carries TRBV19 and TRBJ1-5; maybe TRBD1 (5 bases). V lost 7 bases, J lost 3 bases, and 19 bases lay in between. This CDR3 has 16 amino acids. Germline V lookup: CDR1 LNHDA, CDR2 SQIVND (reference sequence). For the CDR3, the DNA is TGTGCCAGTACAGGAGGGACGGTAGGGTTCAATCAGCCCCAGCATTTT. It yields the protein CASTGGTVGFNQPQHF.

This clone was recorded once. This chain links TRBV4-1 with TRBJ1-4, with a tentative D call TRBD1 (6 bases). V was trimmed by 3 bases and J by 4 bases, leaving 15 bases between them. The CDR3 is 16 amino acids. Looked up from germline, CDR1 is MGHRA and CDR2 is YSYEKL. CDR3 in DNA: TGCGCCAGCAGCCACCAGTCCAGGGGAGATAATGAAAAACTGTTTTTT. Its protein is CASSHQSRGDNEKLFF.

This chain connects TRBV9 to TRBJ1-3; weak D call: TRBD1 (5 bases). The V end lost 0 bases, the J end lost 2 bases, and 15 bases lay between the germline ends. The CDR3 is 17 residues long. Germline V gives CDR1 SGDLS, CDR2 YYNGEE. The CDR3 DNA reads as TGTGCCAGCAGCGTAGGGGTAGGCTGGGGCACTGGAAACACCATATATTTT. It is translated as CASSVGVGWGTGNTIYF.

The chain recombines TRBV7-2 with TRBJ2-3; D possibly corresponds to TRBD2 (7 bases). Trimming stripped 5 bases from V and 1 base from J, with 16 bases between. Germline CDR1 reads SGHTA; CDR2 reads FQGNSA. The CDR3 contains 16 residues. The chain's CDR3 is CASSISARGRTDTQYF. The CDR3 DNA sequence: TGTGCCAGCAGCATCTCCGCGCGGGGGCGCACAGATACGCAGTATTTT. The full variable domain, in which reference TRBV7-2 and TRBJ2-3 provide the parts outside the CDR3, is GAGVSQSPSNKVTEKGKDVELRCDPISGHTALYWYRQSLGQGLEFLIYFQGNSAPDKSGLPSDRFSAERTGGSVSTLTIQRTQQEDSAVYLCASSISARGRTDTQYFGPGTRLTVL.

V usage is TRBV30 and J usage is TRBJ2-7, with 8 bases identical to TRBD2. Trimming took 2 bases from V and 3 from J; bases not matched to a gene: 6. The CDR3 spans 14 residues. Germline V CDR1 and CDR2: GTSNPN, SVGIG (reference sequence). The CDR3 DNA sequence: TGTGCCTGGAGTACAGCGGGACTAGACTACGAGCAGTACTTC. Translation: CAWSTAGLDYEQYF.

This CDR3 reads CASSLGGGNQETQYF. CDR3 coding DNA: TGTGCCAGCAGCTTAGGGGGCGGCAACCAAGAGACCCAGTACTTC. The V and J genes are TRBV7-3 and TRBJ2-5; tentatively, D is TRBD1 (6 bases). The V end lost 2 bases, the J end lost 0 bases, and 10 bases lay between the germline ends. Looked up from germline, CDR1 is SGHTA and CDR2 is FQGTGA. This CDR3 contains 15 residues.

The chain links TRBV5-1 to TRBJ2-3; TRBD1 aligns across 10 bases. The CDR3 totals 16 residues. Germline V gene data show CDR1 as SGHRS and CDR2 as YFSETQ. The J segment lost 5 bases and the V segment lost 2 bases, leaving 8 bases of the junction unmatched. The CDR3 region is CASSFTGTGAQDTQYF. In DNA, the CDR3 is TGCGCCAGCAGCTTTACCGGGACAGGGGCGCAAGATACGCAGTATTTT.

This clone was observed a handful of times. V is TRBV7-9 and J is TRBJ1-2, with D maybe TRBD1 (5 bases). Germline V gives CDR1 SEHNR, CDR2 FQNEAQ (reference sequence). V was pared by 7 bases and J by 1 base, with 13 bases between. The CDR3 is made up of 14 amino acids. CDR3 sequence reads: CASTLWGDNYGYTF. The CDR3 nucleotides read TGTGCCAGCACCCTATGGGGGGATAACTATGGCTACACCTTC.

In this sample, this clone turned up a few times. V gene TRBV6-5 combines with J gene TRBJ1-6; tentative D call: TRBD1 (6 bases). The CDR3 is 15 amino acids. CDR1 and CDR2 from the germline V gene are MNHEY and SVGAGI. Trimming left V 6 bases short and J 9 bases short, with 18 bases between. For the CDR3, the DNA is TGTGCCAGCAGCCAATTACAGGGTATATTTTCACCCCTCCACTTT. Translation: CASSQLQGIFSPLHF.

The gene calls are TRBV14 and TRBJ2-5; TRBD1 agrees at 9 bases. Matching the DNA end better, TRBJ2-7 makes the J call doubtful. The CDR3 has 16 amino acids. The germline V gene encodes CDR1 SGHDN and CDR2 FVKESK. The CDR3 DNA reads TGTGCCAGCAGCCAAACAACAGGGGGCTGGGTATACGAGCAGTACTTC. Translation: CASSQTTGGWVYEQYF.